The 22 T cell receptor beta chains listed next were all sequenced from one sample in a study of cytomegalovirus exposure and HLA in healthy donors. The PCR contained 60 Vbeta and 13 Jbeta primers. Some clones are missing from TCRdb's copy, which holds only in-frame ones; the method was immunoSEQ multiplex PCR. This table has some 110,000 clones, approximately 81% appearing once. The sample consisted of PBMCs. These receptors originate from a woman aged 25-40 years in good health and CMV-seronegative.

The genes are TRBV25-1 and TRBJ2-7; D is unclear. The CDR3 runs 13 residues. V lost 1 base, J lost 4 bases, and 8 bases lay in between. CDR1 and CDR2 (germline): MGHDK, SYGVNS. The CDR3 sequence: CASSESVDYEQYF. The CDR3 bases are TGTGCCAGCAGTGAATCGGTTGATTACGAGCAGTACTTC.

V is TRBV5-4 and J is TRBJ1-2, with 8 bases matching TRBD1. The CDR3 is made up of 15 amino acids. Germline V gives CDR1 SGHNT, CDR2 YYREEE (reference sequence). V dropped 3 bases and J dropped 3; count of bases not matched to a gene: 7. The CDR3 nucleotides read TGTGCCAGCAGCTCCGCAGGGGGCGCGGACTATGGCTACACCTTC. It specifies CASSSAGGADYGYTF.

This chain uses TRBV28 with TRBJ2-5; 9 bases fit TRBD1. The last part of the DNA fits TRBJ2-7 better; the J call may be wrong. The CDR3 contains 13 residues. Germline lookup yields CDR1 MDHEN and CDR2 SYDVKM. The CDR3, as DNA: TGTGCCAGCAGTTCGGGACAGGGATACGAGCAGTACTTC. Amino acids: CASSSGQGYEQYF.

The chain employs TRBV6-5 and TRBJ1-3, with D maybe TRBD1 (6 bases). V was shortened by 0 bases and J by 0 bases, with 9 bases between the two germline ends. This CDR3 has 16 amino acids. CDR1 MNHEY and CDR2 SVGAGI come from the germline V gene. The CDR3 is CASSYSDRISGNTIYF. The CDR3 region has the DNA TGTGCCAGCAGTTACTCCGACAGGATCTCTGGAAACACCATATATTTT.

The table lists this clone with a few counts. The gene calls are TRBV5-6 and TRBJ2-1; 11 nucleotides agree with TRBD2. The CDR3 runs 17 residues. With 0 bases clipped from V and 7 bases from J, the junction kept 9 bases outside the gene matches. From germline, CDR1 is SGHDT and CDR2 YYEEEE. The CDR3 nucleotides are TGTGCCAGCAGCTTGGGGGTAGCGGGAGGGCCTATTAATGAGCAGTTCTTC. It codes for CASSLGVAGGPINEQFF.

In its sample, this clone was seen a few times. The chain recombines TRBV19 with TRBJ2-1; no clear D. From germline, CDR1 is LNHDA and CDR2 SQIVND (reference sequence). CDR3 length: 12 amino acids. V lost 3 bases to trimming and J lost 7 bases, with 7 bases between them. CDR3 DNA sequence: TGTGCCAGTAGTATGTTGAGGAATGAGCAGTTCTTC. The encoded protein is CASSMLRNEQFF.

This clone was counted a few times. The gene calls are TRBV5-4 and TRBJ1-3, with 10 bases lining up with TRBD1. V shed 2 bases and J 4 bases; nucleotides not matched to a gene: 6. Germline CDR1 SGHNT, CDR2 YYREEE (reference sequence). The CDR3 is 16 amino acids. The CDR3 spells CASSLPGQGVGNTIYF. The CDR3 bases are TGTGCCAGCAGCTTACCCGGACAGGGGGTCGGAAACACCATATATTTT.

The CDR3 nucleotides read TGTGCCAGCAGCTCCTTCACTGAAGCTTTCTTT. It specifies CASSSFTEAFF. The genes are TRBV7-9 and TRBJ1-1; D not resolved. V dropped 4 bases and J dropped 4 bases, with 4 bases sitting between them. Germline assignment: CDR1 SEHNR and CDR2 FQNEAQ (reference sequence). The CDR3 loop spans 11 amino acids.

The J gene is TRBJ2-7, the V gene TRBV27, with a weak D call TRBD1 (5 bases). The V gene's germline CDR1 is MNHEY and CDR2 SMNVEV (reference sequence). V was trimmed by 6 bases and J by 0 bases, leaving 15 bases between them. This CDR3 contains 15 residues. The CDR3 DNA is TGTGCCAGCAGATACCAGGGAACGCACTCCTACGAGCAGTACTTC. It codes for CASRYQGTHSYEQYF.

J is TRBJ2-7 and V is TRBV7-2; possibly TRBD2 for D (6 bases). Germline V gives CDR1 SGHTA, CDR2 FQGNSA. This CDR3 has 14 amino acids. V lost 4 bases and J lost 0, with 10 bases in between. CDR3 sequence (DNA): TGTGCCAGCAGCTACGGGACTTCCTCCTACGAGCAGTACTTC. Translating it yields CASSYGTSSYEQYF.

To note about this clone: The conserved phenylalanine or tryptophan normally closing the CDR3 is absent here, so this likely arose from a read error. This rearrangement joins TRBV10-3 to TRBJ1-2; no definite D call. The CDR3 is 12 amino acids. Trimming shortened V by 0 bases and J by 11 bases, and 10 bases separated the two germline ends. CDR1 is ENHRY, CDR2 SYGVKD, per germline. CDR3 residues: CAISESPGLYTS. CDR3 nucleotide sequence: TGTGCCATCAGTGAGTCCCCCGGACTGTACACCTCC.

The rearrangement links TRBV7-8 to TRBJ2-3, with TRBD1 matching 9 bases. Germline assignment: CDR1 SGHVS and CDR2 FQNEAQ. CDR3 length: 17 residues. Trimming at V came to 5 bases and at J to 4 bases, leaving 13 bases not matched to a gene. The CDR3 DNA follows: TGTGCCAGCAGCGGGGGGTTGGGGGACAGGGTAGCAGATACGCAGTATTTT. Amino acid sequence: CASSGGLGDRVADTQYF.

DNA of the CDR3: TGCAGCTCAAGCGGGACTCCATTCACAGATACGCAGTATTTT. Protein: CSSSGTPFTDTQYF. V and J are TRBV29-1 and TRBJ2-3, with TRBD2 matching over 7 bases. This CDR3 contains 14 residues. V gave up 8 bases and J gave up 2 bases; unmatched junction bases: 10. Germline CDR1 is SQVTM and CDR2 is ANQGSEA.

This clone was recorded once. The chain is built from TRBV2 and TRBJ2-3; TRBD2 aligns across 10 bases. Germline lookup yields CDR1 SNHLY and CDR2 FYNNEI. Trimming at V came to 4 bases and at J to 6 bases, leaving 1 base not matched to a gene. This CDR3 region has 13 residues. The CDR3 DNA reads TGTGCCAGCAGTGGGGGACTAGCGGATACGCAGTATTTT. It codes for CASSGGLADTQYF. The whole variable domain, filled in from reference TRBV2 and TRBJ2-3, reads EPEVTQTPSHQVTQMGQEVILRCVPISNHLYFYWYRQILGQKVEFLVSFYNNEISEKSEIFDDQFSVERPDGSNFTLKIRSTKLEDSAMYFCASSGGLADTQYFGPGTRLTVL.

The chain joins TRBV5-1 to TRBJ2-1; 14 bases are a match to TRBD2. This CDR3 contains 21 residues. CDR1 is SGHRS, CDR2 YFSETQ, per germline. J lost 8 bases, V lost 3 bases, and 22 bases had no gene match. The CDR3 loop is CASSYPPPGLAGDRGIDEQFF. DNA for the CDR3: TGCGCCAGCAGCTATCCGCCTCCGGGACTAGCGGGAGATAGAGGTATCGATGAGCAGTTCTTC.

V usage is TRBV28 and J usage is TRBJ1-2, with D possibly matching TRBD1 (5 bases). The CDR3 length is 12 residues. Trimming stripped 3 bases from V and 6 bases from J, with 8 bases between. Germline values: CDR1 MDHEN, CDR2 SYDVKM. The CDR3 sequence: CASSLPGDGYTF. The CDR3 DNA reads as TGTGCCAGCAGTTTGCCGGGGGATGGCTACACCTTC.

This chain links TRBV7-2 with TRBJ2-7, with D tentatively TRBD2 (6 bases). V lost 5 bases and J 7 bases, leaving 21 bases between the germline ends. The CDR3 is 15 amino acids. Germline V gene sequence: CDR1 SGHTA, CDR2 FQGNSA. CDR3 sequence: CASSPEGFGRGEQYF. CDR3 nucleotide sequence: TGTGCCAGCAGCCCCGAGGGGTTTGGGCGGGGTGAGCAGTACTTC.

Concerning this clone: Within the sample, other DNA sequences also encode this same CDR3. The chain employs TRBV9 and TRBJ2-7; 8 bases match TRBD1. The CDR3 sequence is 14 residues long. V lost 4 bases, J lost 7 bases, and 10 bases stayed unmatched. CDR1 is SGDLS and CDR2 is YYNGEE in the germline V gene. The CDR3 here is CASSPGTGFYEQYF. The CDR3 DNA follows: TGTGCCAGCAGCCCTGGGACAGGCTTCTATGAGCAGTACTTC. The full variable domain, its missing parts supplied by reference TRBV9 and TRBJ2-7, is DSGVTQTPKHLITATGQRVTLRCSPRSGDLSVYWYQQSLDQGLQFLIQYYNGEERAKGNILERFSAQQFPDLHSELNLSSLELGDSALYFCASSPGTGFYEQYFGPGTRLTVT.

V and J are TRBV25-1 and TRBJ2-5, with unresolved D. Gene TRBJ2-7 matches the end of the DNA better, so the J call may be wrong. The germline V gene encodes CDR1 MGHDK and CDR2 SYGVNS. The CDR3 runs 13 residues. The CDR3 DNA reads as TGTGCCAGCAGTGAACTCGGAGTCTACGAGCAGTACTTC. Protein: CASSELGVYEQYF.

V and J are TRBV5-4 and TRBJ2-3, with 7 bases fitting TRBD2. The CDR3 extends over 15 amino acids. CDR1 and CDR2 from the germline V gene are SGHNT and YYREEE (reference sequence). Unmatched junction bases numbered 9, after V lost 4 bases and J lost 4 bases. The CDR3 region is CASSVGVGGSDTQYF. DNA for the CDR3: TGTGCCAGCAGCGTTGGGGTGGGGGGGTCAGATACGCAGTATTTT.

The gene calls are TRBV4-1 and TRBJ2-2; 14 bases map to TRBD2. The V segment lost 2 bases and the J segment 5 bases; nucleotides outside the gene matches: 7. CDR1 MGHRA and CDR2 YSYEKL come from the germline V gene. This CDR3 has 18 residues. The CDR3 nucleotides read TGCGCCAGCAGCCAATCAGGGACTAGCGGGAGTTGGACCGGGGAGCTGTTTTTT. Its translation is CASSQSGTSGSWTGELFF.

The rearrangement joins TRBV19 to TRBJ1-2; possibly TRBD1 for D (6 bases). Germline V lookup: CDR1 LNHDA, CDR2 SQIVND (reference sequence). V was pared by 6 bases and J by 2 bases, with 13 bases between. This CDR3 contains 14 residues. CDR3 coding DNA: TGTGCCAGTAGCAGCCCCAGGGGCAACTATGGCTACACCTTC. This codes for CASSSPRGNYGYTF.